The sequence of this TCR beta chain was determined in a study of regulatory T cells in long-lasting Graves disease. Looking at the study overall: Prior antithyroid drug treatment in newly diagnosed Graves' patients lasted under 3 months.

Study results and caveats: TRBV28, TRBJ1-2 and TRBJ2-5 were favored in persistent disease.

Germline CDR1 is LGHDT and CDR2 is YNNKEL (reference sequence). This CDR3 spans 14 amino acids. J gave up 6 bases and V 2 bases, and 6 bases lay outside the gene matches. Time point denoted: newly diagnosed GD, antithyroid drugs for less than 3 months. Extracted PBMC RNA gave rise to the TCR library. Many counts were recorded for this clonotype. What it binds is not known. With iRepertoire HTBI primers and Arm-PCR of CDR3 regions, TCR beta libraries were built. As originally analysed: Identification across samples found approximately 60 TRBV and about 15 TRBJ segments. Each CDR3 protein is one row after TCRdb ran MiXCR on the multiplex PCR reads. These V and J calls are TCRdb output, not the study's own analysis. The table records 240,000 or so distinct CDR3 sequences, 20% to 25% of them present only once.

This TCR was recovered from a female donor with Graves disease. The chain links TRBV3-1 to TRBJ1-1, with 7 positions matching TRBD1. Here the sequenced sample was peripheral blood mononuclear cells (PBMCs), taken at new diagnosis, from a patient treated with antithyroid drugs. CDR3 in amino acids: CASSQIEGAAEAFF. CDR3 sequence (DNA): TGTGCCAGCAGCCAAATCGAGGGGGCGGCTGAAGCTTTCTTT.